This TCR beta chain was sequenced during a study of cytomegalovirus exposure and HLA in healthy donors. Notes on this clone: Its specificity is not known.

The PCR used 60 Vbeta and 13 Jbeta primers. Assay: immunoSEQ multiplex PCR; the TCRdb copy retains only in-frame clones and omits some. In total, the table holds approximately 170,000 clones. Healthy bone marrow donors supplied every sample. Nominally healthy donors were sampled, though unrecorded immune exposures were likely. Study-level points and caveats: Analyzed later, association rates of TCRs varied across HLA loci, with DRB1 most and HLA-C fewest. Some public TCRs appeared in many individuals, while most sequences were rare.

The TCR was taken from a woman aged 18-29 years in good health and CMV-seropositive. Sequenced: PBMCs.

In DNA, the CDR3 is TGCGCCAGCAGCAGAACAGGGGAGGTCACTGAAGCTTTCTTT. As protein: CASSRTGEVTEAFF. The rearrangement uses TRBV5-1 and TRBJ1-1; 7 bases map to TRBD1. The V and J ends lost 4 bases and 4 bases, in that order; junction bases with no gene match: 7. This CDR3 comprises 14 residues. The germline CDR1 and CDR2 sequences are SGHRS and YFSETQ.